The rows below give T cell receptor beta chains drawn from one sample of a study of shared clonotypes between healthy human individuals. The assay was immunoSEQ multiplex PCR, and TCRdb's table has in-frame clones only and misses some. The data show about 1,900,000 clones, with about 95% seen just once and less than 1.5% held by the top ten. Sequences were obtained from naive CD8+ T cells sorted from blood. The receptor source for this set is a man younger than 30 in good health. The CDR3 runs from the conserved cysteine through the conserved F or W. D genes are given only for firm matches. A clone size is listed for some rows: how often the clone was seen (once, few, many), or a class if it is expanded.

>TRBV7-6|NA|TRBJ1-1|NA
CASSLGQGSTANTEAFF
TGTGCCAGCAGCTTAGGACAAGGTTCGACAGCGAACACTGAAGCTTTCTTT
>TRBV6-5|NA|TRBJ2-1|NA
CASSLGTEYNEQFF
TGTGCCAGCAGTTTGGGGACGGAATACAATGAGCAGTTCTTC
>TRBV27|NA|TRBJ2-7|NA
CASSQGLTYEQYF
TGTGCCAGCAGCCAGGGACTCACCTACGAGCAGTACTTC
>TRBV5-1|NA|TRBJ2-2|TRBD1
CASSSSQGRGTGELFF
TGCGCCAGCAGCTCGTCACAGGGGAGAGGCACCGGGGAGCTGTTTTTT
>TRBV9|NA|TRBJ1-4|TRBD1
CASSKDRDFEKLFF
TGTGCCAGCAGCAAGGACAGGGACTTTGAAAAACTGTTTTTT
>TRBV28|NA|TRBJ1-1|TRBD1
CASSSPGQQNTEAFF
TGTGCCAGCAGCTCACCGGGACAGCAGAACACTGAAGCTTTCTTT
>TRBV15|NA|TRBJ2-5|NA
CATSSPLQGQETQYF
TGTGCCACCAGCAGCCCTCTTCAGGGGCAAGAGACCCAGTACTTC
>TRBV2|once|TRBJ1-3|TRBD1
CASSDMLGTVSGNTIYF
TGTGCCAGCAGTGATATGTTGGGGACAGTCTCTGGAAACACCATATATTTT
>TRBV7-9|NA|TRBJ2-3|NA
CASSLRADTQYF
TGTGCCAGCAGCCTGAGAGCAGATACGCAGTATTTT
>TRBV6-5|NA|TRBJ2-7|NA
CASSYYDQGESSEQYF
TGTGCCAGCAGCTACTACGATCAGGGAGAGTCGTCCGAGCAGTACTTC
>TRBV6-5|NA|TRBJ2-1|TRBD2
CASSYGTRPYNEQFF
TGTGCCAGCAGTTATGGGACTAGGCCCTACAATGAGCAGTTCTTC
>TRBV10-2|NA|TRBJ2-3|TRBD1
CASSERGTAEQYF
TGCGCCAGCAGTGAAAGGGGGACAGCTGAGCAGTATTTT
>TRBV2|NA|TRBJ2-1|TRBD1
CASSPFRDRGNEQFF
TGTGCCAGCAGCCCCTTCCGGGACAGGGGCAATGAGCAGTTCTTC
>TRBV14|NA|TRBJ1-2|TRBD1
CASSLQGVYGYTF
TGTGCCAGCAGCCTACAGGGGGTCTATGGCTACACCTTC
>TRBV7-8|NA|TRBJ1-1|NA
CASSLGKGNTEAFF
TGTGCCAGCAGCTTAGGGAAGGGGAACACTGAAGCTTTCTTT
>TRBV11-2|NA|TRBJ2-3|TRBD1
CASRLGRQGYTDTQYF
TGTGCCAGCCGCTTGGGCCGACAGGGCTACACAGATACGCAGTATTTT
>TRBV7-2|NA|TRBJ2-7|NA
CASSHDSYEQYF
TGTGCCAGCAGCCACGACAGCTACGAGCAGTACTTC
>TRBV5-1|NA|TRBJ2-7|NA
CASTLGGVNEQYF
TGCGCCAGCACGCTAGGGGGGGTCAACGAGCAGTACTTC
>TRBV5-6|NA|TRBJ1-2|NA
CASINREHGYTF
TGTGCCAGCATTAACAGGGAGCATGGCTACACCTTC
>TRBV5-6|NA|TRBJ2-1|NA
CASHPGGTYNEQFF
TGTGCCAGCCACCCCGGGGGCACTTACAATGAGCAGTTCTTC
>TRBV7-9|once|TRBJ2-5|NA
CASSPPTGRGETQYF
TGTGCCAGCAGCCCTCCGACTGGAAGGGGGGAGACCCAGTACTTC
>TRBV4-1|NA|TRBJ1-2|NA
CASSREPRGDNYGYTF
TGCGCCAGCAGCAGGGAACCCAGGGGTGACAACTATGGCTACACCTTC
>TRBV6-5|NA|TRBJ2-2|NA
CASSYRGAIPGELFF
TGTGCCAGCAGTTACCGGGGGGCCATCCCCGGGGAGCTGTTTTTT
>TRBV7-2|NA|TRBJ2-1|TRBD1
CASSLAPRDRAPISSYNEQFF
TGTGCCAGCAGCTTAGCGCCCCGGGACAGGGCCCCTATAAGCTCCTACAATGAGCAGTTCTTC
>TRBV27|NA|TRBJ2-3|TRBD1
CASSLGTGTALWTQYF
TGTGCCAGCAGTTTAGGAACCGGGACAGCCCTATGGACGCAGTATTTT
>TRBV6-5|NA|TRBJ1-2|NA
CASSPTGGVLYGYTF
TGTGCCAGCAGTCCCACCGGTGGGGTTCTCTATGGCTACACCTTC
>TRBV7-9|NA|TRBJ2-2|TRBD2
CASKGLAGGGTGELFF
TGTGCCAGCAAGGGACTAGCGGGAGGTGGCACCGGGGAGCTGTTTTTT
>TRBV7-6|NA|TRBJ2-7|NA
CASSVSSASSYEQYF
TGTGCCAGCAGCGTTTCTAGCGCGAGCTCCTACGAGCAGTACTTC
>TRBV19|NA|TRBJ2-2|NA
CASSIGLNTGELFF
TGTGCCAGTAGTATCGGCCTGAACACCGGGGAGCTGTTTTTT
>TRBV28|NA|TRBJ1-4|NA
CASSGSSTNEKLFF
TGTGCCAGCAGTGGGTCCTCAACTAATGAAAAACTGTTTTTT
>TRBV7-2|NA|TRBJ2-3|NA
CASSLNRGRGGTDTQYF
TGTGCCAGCAGCTTAAATCGAGGGCGAGGGGGCACAGATACGCAGTATTTT
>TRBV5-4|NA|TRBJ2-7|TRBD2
CASSLVETGGSYEQYF
TGTGCCAGCAGCTTGGTTGAAACGGGAGGGTCCTACGAGCAGTACTTC
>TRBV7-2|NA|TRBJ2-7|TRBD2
CASSWTGGPSYEQYF
TGTGCCAGCAGCTGGACGGGAGGGCCATCCTACGAGCAGTACTTC
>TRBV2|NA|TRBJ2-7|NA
CASSGWAASYEQYF
TGTGCCAGCAGTGGTTGGGCAGCCTCCTACGAGCAGTACTTC
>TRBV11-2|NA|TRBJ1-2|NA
CASSLGEIANYGYTF
TGTGCCAGCAGCTTAGGAGAGATAGCTAACTATGGCTACACCTTC
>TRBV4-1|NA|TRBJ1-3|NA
CASSYDEISGNTIYF
TGCGCCAGCAGCTACGATGAAATCTCTGGAAACACCATATATTTT
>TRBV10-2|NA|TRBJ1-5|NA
CASSSTGISNQPQHF
TGCGCCAGCAGTAGTACAGGGATTAGCAATCAGCCCCAGCATTTT
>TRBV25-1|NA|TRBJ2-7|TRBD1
CASSSGQIYEQYF
TGTGCCAGCAGTTCGGGACAGATCTACGAGCAGTACTTC
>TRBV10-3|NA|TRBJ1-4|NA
CAISESLGPNEKLFF
TGTGCCATCAGTGAGAGTCTGGGGCCTAATGAAAAACTGTTTTTT
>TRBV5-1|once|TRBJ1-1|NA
CASSPGQIPLNTEAFF
TGCGCCAGCAGCCCTGGACAAATCCCTTTGAACACTGAAGCTTTCTTT
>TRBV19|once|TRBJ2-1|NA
CASSQDSYNEQFF
TGTGCCAGTAGCCAAGACTCTTACAATGAGCAGTTCTTC
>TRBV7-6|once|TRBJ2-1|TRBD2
CASSLGLAEGGFYNEQFF
TGTGCCAGCAGCTTAGGGCTAGCGGAGGGCGGGTTTTACAATGAGCAGTTCTTC
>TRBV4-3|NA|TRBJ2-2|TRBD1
CASSQAGTVTGELFF
TGCGCCAGCAGCCAAGCCGGGACAGTTACCGGGGAGCTGTTTTTT
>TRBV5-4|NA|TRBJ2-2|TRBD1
CASSFGTGGRYTGELFF
TGTGCCAGCAGCTTCGGGACAGGGGGTCGGTACACCGGGGAGCTGTTTTTT
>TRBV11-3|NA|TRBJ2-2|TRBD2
CASSSGLAGNTGELFF
TGTGCCAGCAGCTCCGGCCTAGCGGGAAACACCGGGGAGCTGTTTTTT
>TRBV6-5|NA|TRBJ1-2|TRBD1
CASSPGQRHYGYTF
TGTGCCAGCAGCCCGGGACAGAGACACTATGGCTACACCTTC
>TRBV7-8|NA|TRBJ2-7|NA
CASRSRQSLYEQYF
TGTGCCAGCCGTTCACGACAGAGTTTGTACGAGCAGTACTTC
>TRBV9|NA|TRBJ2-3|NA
CASSVGVDSTDTQYF
TGTGCCAGCAGCGTAGGTGTAGATAGCACAGATACGCAGTATTTT
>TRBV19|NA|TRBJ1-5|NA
CASSTRDHNQPQHF
TGTGCCAGTAGTACCCGGGACCATAATCAGCCCCAGCATTTT
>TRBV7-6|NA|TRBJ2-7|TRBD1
CASSLAGQSYEQYF
TGTGCCAGCAGCTTAGCGGGACAGAGCTACGAGCAGTACTTC
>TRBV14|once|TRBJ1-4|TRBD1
CASRSSLQGANEKLFF
TGTGCCAGCAGGAGTTCGCTACAGGGGGCTAATGAAAAACTGTTTTTT
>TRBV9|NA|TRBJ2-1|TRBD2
CASSSRGGLRDEQFF
TGTGCCAGCAGCTCCCGCGGGGGGCTACGGGATGAGCAGTTCTTC